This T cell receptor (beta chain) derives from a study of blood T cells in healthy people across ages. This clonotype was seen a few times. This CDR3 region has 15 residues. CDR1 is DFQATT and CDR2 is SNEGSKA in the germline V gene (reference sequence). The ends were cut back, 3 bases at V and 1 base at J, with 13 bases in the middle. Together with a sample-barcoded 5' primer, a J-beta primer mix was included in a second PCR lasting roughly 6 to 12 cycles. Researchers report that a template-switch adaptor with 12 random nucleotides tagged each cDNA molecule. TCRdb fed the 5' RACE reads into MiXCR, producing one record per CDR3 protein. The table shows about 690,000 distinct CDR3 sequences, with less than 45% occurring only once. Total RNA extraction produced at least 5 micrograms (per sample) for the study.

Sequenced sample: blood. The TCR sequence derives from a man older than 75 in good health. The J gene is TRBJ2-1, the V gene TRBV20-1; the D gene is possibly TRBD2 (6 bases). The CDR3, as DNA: TGCAGTGCTAGTCTGCGGGGCAGGTCCTACAATGAGCAGTTCTTC. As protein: CSASLRGRSYNEQFF.